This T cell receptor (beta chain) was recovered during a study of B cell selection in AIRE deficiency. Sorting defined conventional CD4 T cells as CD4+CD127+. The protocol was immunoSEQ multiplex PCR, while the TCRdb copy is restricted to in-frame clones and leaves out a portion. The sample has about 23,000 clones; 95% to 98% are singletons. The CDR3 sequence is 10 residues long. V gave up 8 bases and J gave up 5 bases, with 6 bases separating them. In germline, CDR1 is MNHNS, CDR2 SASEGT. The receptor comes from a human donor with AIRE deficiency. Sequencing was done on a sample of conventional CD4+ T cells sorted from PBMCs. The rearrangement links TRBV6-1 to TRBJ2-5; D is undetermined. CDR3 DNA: TGTGCCAGCTGGATGGAGACCCAGTACTTC. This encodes CASWMETQYF.